This is a list of T cell receptor beta chains from one sample in a study of beta chain features in type 1 diabetes. The repertoire was sequenced with immunoSEQ multiplex PCR; TCRdb's copy has only in-frame clones and lacks some. This sample has some 360,000 clones, with around a fifth found just once. The sequenced material came from naive CD4+ T cells from blood. These receptors were obtained from a woman younger than 30 in good health. The CDR3 runs from the conserved cysteine through the conserved F or W. The D gene is left open where the match is weak. Rows give clone size only sometimes, using once, few, many, or a class for an expanded clone.

size	J	V	D	DNA	CDR3
few	TRBJ2-3	TRBV25-1	TRBD2	TGTGCCAGCAGTGAAGGGCTAGCGGGACGAGATACGCAGTATTTT	CASSEGLAGRDTQYF
few	TRBJ1-1	TRBV29-1	.	TGCAGCGAGGAGAAAGGAAGCACTGAAGCTTTCTTT	CSEEKGSTEAFF
.	TRBJ2-7	TRBV30	.	TGTGCCTGGAGTGTAGACAGGTCCTACGAGCAGTACTTC	CAWSVDRSYEQYF
few	TRBJ2-2	TRBV30	.	TGTGCCTGGTGCGGGCCCTTCGACACCGGGGAGCTGTTTTTT	CAWCGPFDTGELFF
few	TRBJ2-7	TRBV30	.	TGTGCCTGGAGTACTAGCTACGAGCAGTACTTC	CAWSTSYEQYF
few	TRBJ2-2	TRBV29-1	.	TGCAGCGTTGAGTTGAGACAGTCGAATTCCGGGGAGCTGTTTTTT	CSVELRQSNSGELFF
few	TRBJ2-1	TRBV2	TRBD2	TGTGCCAGCGTAGAAGAGTCGGGGGGATACAATGAGCAGTTCTTC	CASVEESGGYNEQFF
few	TRBJ2-7	TRBV29-1	.	TGCAGCGTTTTGAGCAGGGTGGGTTACGAGCAGTACTTC	CSVLSRVGYEQYF
once	TRBJ2-1	TRBV20-1	.	TGCAGTGCTAGAAGAGGGAATGAGCAGTTCTTC	CSARRGNEQFF
few	TRBJ2-7	TRBV5-1	TRBD1	TGCGCCAGCAGTCAGGGGGCGAGGGACAGCGAGCAGTACTTC	CASSQGARDSEQYF
.	TRBJ2-3	TRBV30	.	TGTGCCTGGAGGGGCTCCACAGATACGCAGTATTTT	CAWRGSTDTQYF
.	TRBJ1-3	TRBV7-3	.	TGTGCCAGCAGGAGGGTTTACTCTGGAAACACCATATATTTT	CASRRVYSGNTIYF
few	TRBJ2-7	TRBV7-2	TRBD1	TGTGCCAGCAGCTTTCGACAGGGGCCCTCCTACGAGCAGTACTTC	CASSFRQGPSYEQYF
.	TRBJ1-2	TRBV28	.	TGTGCCAGCAGTTTATCCTCGGCGGGGCCCTATGGCTACACCTTC	CASSLSSAGPYGYTF
.	TRBJ1-1	TRBV15	.	TGTGCCACCAGCAGAGCGACGACGAGGACTGAAGCTTTCTTT	CATSRATTRTEAFF
few	TRBJ2-3	TRBV4-3	.	TGCGCCAGCAGCCAAGATGTGCAGGGAGGTACAGATACGCAGTATTTT	CASSQDVQGGTDTQYF
.	TRBJ2-5	TRBV5-4	TRBD2	TGTGCCAGCAGCCCGGGGACGGGAGGGCCTTCGGAGACCCAGTACTTC	CASSPGTGGPSETQYF
few	TRBJ2-3	TRBV5-1	TRBD2	TGCGCCACCTCGACTAGCGGGGGATGGGACACGCAGTATTTT	CATSTSGGWDTQYF
few	TRBJ1-1	TRBV4-1	.	TGCGCCAGCAGCCCACTGCACAACACTGAAGCTTTCTTT	CASSPLHNTEAFF
few	TRBJ2-7	TRBV19	TRBD2	TGTGCCAGTAGTATAGTCGCGGGAGAGACCTACGAGCAGTACTTC	CASSIVAGETYEQYF
few	TRBJ1-5	TRBV5-1	TRBD1	TGCGCCAGCAGCCAGACAGGGTTTGATCAGCCCCAGCATTTT	CASSQTGFDQPQHF
.	TRBJ2-5	TRBV7-6	.	TGTGCCAGCAGCGCGATAGAACAAGAGACCCAGTACTTC	CASSAIEQETQYF
.	TRBJ1-1	TRBV4-2	.	TGTGCCAGCAGCCACAACCTCAGGGGACGCATGAACACTGAAGCTTTCTTT	CASSHNLRGRMNTEAFF
.	TRBJ2-6	TRBV7-3	.	TGTGCCAGCAGTTTAGGACAGTACTCCTCTTATTACTCTGGGGCCAACGTCCTGACTTTC	CASSLGQYSSYYSGANVLTF
.	TRBJ2-2	TRBV30	.	TGTGCCTGGAGTAAGGAACTCCCGGGACTCACCGGGGAGCTGTTTTTT	CAWSKELPGLTGELFF
.	TRBJ2-3	TRBV19	.	TGTGCCATTATGGGGCCTCGACGAACAGATACGCAGTATTTT	CAIMGPRRTDTQYF
.	TRBJ1-2	TRBV30	TRBD1	TGTGCCTGGACCCATGGCAGGGGGTCTGGCTATGGCTACACCTTC	CAWTHGRGSGYGYTF
few	TRBJ1-4	TRBV7-9	TRBD1	TGTGCCAGCAGCTTCTCAGGGGGACGGCGTTTCGGTGAAAAACTGTTTTTT	CASSFSGGRRFGEKLFF
.	TRBJ2-7	TRBV5-1	.	TGCGCCAGCAGCTTGGCCCTCTCCTACGAGCAGTACTTC	CASSLALSYEQYF
few	TRBJ2-5	TRBV29-1	TRBD1	TGCAGCGTTAAGGCTGGGACAGGGCTCGAGACCCAGTACTTC	CSVKAGTGLETQYF
few	TRBJ2-1	TRBV2	TRBD2	TGTGCCAGCAGTCAAGCGGGAGGTACTTTGTATGAGCAGTTCTTC	CASSQAGGTLYEQFF
.	TRBJ1-1	TRBV19	TRBD1	TGTGCCAGTAGTATAGGGACAGGGGGCCGGACTGAAGCTTTCTTT	CASSIGTGGRTEAFF
few	TRBJ1-3	TRBV5-4	.	TGTGCCAGCAGCTTCGGGTTTATAAACTCTGGAAACACCATATATTTT	CASSFGFINSGNTIYF
.	TRBJ2-7	TRBV6-5	.	TGTGCCAGCAGTTACACCCCAGGCTACGAGCAGTACTTC	CASSYTPGYEQYF
.	TRBJ2-7	TRBV30	TRBD2	TGTGCCTGGAGCGGACTAGCGGGGGGTGAGCAGTACTTC	CAWSGLAGGEQYF